These T cell receptor beta chains were read from a single sample in a study of T cell responses to AZD1222 COVID-19 vaccine. Only in-frame clones appear in the TCRdb table, and some are missing; sequencing was by immunoSEQ multiplex PCR. The table lists 150,000 to 200,000 clones, 80% to 95% of them singletons. The sequenced sample was peripheral blood, obtained 28 days after the second AZD1222 dose. These receptors were taken from an adult who received the AZD1222 COVID-19 vaccine. Each CDR3 is given with its conserved first and last residue. A D gene is named only where the DNA matches it firmly. For some rows the clone size is stated as once, few or many, or as a class when expanded; others skip it.

clone_size: -
j_call: TRBJ1-1
d_call: -
v_call: TRBV3-1/TRBV3-2
cdr3_aa: CASSQVFGTEAFF
cdr3_nt: TGTGCCAGCAGCCAGGTATTCGGCACTGAAGCTTTCTTT

clone_size: -
j_call: TRBJ2-1
d_call: TRBD2
v_call: TRBV4-1
cdr3_aa: CASSLRTSGGAGPYNEQFF
cdr3_nt: TGCGCCAGCAGCTTACGGACTAGCGGGGGGGCCGGTCCCTACAATGAGCAGTTCTTC

clone_size: -
j_call: TRBJ1-1
d_call: -
v_call: TRBV20-1
cdr3_aa: CSATRAPEAFF
cdr3_nt: TGCAGTGCTACCAGAGCCCCTGAAGCTTTCTTT

clone_size: once
j_call: TRBJ1-1
d_call: -
v_call: TRBV28
cdr3_aa: CASTLGGNTEAFF
cdr3_nt: TGTGCCAGCACTTTAGGGGGGAACACTGAAGCTTTCTTT

clone_size: -
j_call: TRBJ2-3
d_call: TRBD1
v_call: TRBV6-5
cdr3_aa: CASSHGQDRDTQYF
cdr3_nt: TGTGCCAGCAGCCATGGACAGGACCGCGATACGCAGTATTTT

clone_size: -
j_call: TRBJ1-4
d_call: -
v_call: TRBV25-1
cdr3_aa: CASRSLEKLFF
cdr3_nt: TGTGCCAGCAGGAGCTTAGAAAAACTGTTTTTT

clone_size: -
j_call: TRBJ1-1
d_call: TRBD1
v_call: TRBV6-5
cdr3_aa: CASSYSFRQGEAFF
cdr3_nt: TGTGCCAGCAGTTACTCGTTCAGACAGGGAGAAGCTTTCTTT

clone_size: -
j_call: TRBJ1-1
d_call: -
v_call: TRBV10-3
cdr3_aa: CAISDVRAPTEAFF
cdr3_nt: TGTGCCATCAGTGATGTGAGAGCACCCACTGAAGCTTTCTTT

clone_size: -
j_call: TRBJ1-6
d_call: -
v_call: TRBV11-2
cdr3_aa: CASSGRPRALHF
cdr3_nt: TGTGCCAGCAGCGGCAGGCCTCGGGCCCTCCACTTT

clone_size: -
j_call: TRBJ1-6
d_call: -
v_call: TRBV6-2/TRBV6-3
cdr3_aa: CASSYGNSPLHF
cdr3_nt: TGTGCCAGCAGTTATGGTAATTCACCCCTCCACTTT